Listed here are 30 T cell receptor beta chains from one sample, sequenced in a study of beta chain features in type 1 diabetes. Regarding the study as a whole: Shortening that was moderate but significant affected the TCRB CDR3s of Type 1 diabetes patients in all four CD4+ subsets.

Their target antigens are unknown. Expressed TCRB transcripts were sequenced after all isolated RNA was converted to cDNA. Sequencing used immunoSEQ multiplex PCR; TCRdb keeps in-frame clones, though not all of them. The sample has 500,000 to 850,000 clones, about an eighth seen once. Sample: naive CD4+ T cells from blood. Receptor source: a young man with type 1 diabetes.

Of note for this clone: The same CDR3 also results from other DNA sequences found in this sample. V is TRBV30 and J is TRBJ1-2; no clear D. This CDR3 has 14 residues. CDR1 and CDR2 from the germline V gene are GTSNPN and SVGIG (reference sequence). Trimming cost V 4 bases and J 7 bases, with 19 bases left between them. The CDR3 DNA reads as TGTGCCTGGACCCAATTGACCCCGTCGGGTGGCTACACCTTC. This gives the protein CAWTQLTPSGGYTF.

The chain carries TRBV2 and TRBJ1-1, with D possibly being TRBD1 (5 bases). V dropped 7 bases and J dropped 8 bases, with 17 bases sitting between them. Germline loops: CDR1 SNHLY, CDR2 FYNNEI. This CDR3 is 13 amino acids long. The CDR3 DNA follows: TGTGCCAGCATCCAAGGGACGGCCTGGGAAGCTTTCTTT. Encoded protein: CASIQGTAWEAFF.

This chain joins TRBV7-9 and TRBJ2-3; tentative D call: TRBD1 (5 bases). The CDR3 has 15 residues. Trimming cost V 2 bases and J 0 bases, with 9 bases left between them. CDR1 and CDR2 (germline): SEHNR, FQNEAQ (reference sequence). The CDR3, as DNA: TGTGCCAGCAGCTTATGGCAGGGTAGCACAGATACGCAGTATTTT. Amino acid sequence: CASSLWQGSTDTQYF.

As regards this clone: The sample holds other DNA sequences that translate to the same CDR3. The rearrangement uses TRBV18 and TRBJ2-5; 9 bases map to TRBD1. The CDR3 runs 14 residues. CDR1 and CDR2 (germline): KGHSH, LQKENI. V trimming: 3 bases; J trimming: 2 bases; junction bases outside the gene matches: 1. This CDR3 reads CASSPGQGQETQYF. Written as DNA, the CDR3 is TGTGCCAGCTCACCCGGACAGGGGCAAGAGACCCAGTACTTC.

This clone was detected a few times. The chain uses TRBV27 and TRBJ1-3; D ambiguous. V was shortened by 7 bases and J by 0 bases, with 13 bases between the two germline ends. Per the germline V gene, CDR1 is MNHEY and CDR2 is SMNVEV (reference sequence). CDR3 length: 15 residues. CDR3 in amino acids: CASTTLEGSGNTIYF. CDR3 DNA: TGTGCCAGCACGACTCTCGAGGGCTCTGGAAACACCATATATTTT.

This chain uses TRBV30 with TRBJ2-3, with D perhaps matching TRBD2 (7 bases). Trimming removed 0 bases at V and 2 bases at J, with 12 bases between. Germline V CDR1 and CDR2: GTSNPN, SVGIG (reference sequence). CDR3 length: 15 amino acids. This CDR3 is CAWSVRGGLTDTQYF. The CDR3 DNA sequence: TGTGCCTGGAGTGTGAGGGGGGGACTCACAGATACGCAGTATTTT.

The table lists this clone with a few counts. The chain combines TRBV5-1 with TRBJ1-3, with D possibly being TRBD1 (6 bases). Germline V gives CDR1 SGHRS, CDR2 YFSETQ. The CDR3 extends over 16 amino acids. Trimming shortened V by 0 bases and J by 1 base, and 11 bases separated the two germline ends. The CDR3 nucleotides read TGCGCCAGCAGCTTGGGTTCGGGGACATCTGGAAACACCATATATTTT. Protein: CASSLGSGTSGNTIYF.

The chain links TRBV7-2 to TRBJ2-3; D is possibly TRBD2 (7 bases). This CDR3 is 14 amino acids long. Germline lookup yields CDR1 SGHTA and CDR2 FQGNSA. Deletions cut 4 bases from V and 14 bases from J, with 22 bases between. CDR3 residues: CASSSPGGASLPYF. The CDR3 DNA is TGTGCCAGCAGCTCCCCTGGGGGGGCTAGCTTGCCGTATTTT.

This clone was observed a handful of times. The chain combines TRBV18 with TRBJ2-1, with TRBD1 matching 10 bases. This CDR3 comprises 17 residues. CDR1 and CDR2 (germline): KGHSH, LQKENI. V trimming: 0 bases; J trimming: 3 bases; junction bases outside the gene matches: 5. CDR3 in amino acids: CASSPPGTGVFYNEQFF. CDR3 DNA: TGTGCCAGCTCACCACCGGGGACAGGGGTTTTCTACAATGAGCAGTTCTTC. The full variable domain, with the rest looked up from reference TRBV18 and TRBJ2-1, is NAGVMQNPRHLVRRRGQEARLRCSPMKGHSHVYWYRQLPEEGLKFMVYLQKENIIDESGMPKERFSAEFPKEGPSILRIQQVVRGDSAAYFCASSPPGTGVFYNEQFFGPGTRLTVL.

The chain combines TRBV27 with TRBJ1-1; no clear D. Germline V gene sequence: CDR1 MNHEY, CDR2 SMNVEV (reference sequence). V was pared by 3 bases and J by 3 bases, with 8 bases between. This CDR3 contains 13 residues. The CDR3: CASSLNAYTEAFF. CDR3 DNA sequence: TGTGCCAGCAGTTTGAACGCGTACACTGAAGCTTTCTTT.

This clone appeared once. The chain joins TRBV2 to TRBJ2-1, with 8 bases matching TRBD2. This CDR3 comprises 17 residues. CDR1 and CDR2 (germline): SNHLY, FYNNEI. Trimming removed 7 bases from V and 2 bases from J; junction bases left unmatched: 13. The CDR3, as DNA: TGTGCCAGCAAGGAGATAGCCACTAGCGGAACCTACAATGAGCAGTTCTTC. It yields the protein CASKEIATSGTYNEQFF.

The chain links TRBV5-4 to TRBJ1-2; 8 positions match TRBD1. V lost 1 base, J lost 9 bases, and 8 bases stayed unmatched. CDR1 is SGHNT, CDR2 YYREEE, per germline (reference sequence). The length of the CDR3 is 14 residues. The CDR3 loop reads CASSLSDRASRYTF. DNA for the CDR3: TGTGCCAGCAGCTTGTCGGACAGGGCCTCCCGCTACACCTTC.

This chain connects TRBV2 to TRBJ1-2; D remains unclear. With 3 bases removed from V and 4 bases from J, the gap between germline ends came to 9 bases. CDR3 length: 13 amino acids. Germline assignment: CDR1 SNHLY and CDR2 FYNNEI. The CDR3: CASSDDGSYGYTF. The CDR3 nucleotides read TGTGCCAGCAGTGACGACGGATCCTATGGCTACACCTTC.

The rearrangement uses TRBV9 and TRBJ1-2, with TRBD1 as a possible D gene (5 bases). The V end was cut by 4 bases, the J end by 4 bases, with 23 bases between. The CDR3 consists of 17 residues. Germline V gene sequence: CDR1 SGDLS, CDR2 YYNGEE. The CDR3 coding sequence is TGTGCCAGCAGCCCCCATCCTGAGGCAGTCGGGGCCTATGGCTACACCTTC. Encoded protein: CASSPHPEAVGAYGYTF.

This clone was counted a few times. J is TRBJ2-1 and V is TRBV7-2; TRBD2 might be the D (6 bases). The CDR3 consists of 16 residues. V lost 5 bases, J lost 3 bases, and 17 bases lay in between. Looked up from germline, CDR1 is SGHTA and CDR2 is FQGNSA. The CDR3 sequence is CASSPPGVAVYNEQFF. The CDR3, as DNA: TGTGCCAGCAGCCCGCCCGGGGTAGCGGTCTACAATGAGCAGTTCTTC.

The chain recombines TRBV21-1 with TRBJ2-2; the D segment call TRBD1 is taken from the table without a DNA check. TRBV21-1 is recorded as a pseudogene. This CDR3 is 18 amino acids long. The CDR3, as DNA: TGTGCCAGCAGCAAGCTGTGCCAGGAACCCAAGAACACCGGGGAGCTGTTTTTT. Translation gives CASSKLCQEPKNTGELFF.

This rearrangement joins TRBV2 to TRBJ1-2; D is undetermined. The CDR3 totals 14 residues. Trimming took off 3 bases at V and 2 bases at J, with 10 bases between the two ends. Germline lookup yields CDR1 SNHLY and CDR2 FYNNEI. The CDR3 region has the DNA TGTGCCAGCAGTGACCAGCTTGCCAACTATGGCTACACCTTC. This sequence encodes CASSDQLANYGYTF.

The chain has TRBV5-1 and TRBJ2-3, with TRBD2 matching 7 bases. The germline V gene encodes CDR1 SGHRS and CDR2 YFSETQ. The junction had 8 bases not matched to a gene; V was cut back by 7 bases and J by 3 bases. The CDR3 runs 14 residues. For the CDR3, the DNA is TGCGCCAGCGACCGGGGGGAGCGGACAGATACGCAGTATTTT. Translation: CASDRGERTDTQYF.

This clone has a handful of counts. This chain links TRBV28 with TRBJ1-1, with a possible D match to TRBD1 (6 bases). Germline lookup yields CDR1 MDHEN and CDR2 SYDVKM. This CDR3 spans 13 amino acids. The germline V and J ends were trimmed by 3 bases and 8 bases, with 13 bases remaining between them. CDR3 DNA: TGTGCCAGCAGTTTGGGCAACAGGGCCGAAGCTTTCTTT. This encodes CASSLGNRAEAFF.

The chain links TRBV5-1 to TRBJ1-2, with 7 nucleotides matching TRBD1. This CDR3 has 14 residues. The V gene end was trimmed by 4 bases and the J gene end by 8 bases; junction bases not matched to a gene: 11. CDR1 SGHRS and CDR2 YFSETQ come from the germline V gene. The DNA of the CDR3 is TGCGCCAGCAGCCGTACAGGGGAAGTGGCAGGCTACACCTTC. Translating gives CASSRTGEVAGYTF.

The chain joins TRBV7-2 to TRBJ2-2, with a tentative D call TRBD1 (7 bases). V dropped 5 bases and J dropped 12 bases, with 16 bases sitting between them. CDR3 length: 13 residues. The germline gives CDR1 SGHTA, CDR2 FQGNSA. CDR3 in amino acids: CASSPLQGRKLFF. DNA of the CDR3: TGTGCCAGCAGCCCATTACAGGGGAGGAAGCTGTTTTTT.

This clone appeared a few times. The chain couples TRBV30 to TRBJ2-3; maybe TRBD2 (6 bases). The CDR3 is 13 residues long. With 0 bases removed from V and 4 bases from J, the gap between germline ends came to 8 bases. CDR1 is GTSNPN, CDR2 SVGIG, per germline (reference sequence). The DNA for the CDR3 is TGTGCCTGGAGTGTACTAGCCGCAGATACGCAGTATTTT. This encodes CAWSVLAADTQYF.

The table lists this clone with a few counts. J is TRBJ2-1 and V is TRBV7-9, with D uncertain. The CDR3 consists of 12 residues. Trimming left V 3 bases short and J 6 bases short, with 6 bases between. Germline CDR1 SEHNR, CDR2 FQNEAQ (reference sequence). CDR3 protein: CASSFRSNEQFF. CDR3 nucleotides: TGTGCCAGCAGCTTCAGGAGCAATGAGCAGTTCTTC.

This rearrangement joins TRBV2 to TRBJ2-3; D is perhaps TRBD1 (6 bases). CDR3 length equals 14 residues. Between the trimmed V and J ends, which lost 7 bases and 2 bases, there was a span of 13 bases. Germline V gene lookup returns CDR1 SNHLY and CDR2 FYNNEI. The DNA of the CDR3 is TGTGCCAGCATTAAGGGGGAGTACACAGATACGCAGTATTTT. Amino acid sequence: CASIKGEYTDTQYF.

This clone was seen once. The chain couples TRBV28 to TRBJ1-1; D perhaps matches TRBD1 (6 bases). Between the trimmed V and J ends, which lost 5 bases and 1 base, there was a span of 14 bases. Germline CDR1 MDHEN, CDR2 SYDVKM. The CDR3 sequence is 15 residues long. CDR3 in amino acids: CASSPRQAPNTEAFF. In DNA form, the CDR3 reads TGTGCCAGCAGTCCGCGACAGGCCCCGAACACTGAAGCTTTCTTT.

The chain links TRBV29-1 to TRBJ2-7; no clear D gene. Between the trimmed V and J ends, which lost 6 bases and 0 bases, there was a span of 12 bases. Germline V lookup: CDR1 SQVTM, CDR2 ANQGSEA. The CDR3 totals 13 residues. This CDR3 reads CSVALGFSYEQYF. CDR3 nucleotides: TGCAGCGTCGCTCTGGGGTTCTCCTACGAGCAGTACTTC.

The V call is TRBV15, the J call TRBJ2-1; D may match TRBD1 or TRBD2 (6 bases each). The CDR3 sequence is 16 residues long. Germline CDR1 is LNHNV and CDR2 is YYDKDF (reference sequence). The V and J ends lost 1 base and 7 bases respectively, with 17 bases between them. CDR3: CATSRGSRGALNEQFF. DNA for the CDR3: TGTGCCACCAGCAGAGGGTCGAGGGGGGCATTGAATGAGCAGTTCTTC.

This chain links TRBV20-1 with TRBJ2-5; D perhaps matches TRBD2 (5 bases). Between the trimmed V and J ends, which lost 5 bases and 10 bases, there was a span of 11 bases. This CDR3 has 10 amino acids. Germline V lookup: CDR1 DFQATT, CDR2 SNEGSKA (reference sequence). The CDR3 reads CSASREDQYF. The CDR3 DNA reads TGCAGTGCTTCCCGGGAAGACCAGTACTTC.

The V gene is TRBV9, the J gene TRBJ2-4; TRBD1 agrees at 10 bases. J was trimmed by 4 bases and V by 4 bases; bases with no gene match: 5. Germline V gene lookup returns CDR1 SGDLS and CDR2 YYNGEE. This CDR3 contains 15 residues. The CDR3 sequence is CASSPGTGEKNIQYF. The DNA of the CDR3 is TGTGCCAGCAGCCCTGGGACAGGGGAGAAAAACATTCAGTACTTC. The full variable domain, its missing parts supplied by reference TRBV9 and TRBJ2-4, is DSGVTQTPKHLITATGQRVTLRCSPRSGDLSVYWYQQSLDQGLQFLIQYYNGEERAKGNILERFSAQQFPDLHSELNLSSLELGDSALYFCASSPGTGEKNIQYFGAGTRLSVL.

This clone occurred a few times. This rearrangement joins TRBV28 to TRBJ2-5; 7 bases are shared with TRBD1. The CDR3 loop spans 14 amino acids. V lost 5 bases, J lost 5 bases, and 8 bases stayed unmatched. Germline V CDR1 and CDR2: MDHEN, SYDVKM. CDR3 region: CASSLDRDTETQYF. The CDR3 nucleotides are TGTGCCAGCAGTCTTGACAGGGACACGGAGACCCAGTACTTC.